This TCR beta chain is drawn from a study of T cells expressing NK-cell markers. TCRdb reprocessed the 5' RACE reads, with one entry per CDR3 protein and no DNA. The sample includes about 460,000 distinct CDR3 sequences. Germline assignment: CDR1 SGHRS and CDR2 YFSETQ. This CDR3 is 15 amino acids long. This chain connects TRBV5-1 to TRBJ1-2; the TCRdb call, TRBD1, lacks DNA for checking. This clonotype originated in a woman in her fifties or sixties in good health. Material for sequencing was blood T cells: a sorted CD56 or NKG2C T cell subset, CD4+ or CD8+ T cells, or bulk PBMC T cells (not recorded which). CDR3 protein: CASSLEDGGRGGYTF.